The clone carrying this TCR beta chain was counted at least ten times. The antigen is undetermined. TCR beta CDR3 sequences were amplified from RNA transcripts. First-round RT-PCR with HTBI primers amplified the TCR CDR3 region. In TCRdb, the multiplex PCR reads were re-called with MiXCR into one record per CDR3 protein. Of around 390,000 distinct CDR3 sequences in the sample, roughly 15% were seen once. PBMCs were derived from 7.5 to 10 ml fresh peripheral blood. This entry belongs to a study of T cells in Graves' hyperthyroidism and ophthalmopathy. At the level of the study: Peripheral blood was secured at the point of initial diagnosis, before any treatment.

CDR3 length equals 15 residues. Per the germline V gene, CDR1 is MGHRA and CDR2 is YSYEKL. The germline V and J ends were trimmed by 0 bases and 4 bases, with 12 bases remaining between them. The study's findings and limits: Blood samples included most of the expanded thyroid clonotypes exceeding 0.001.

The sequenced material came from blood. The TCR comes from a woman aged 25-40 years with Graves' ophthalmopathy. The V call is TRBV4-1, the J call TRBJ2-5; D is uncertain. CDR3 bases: TGCGCCAGCAGCCAAGAGGCACGGACGGTAGAGACCCAGTACTTC. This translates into CASSQEARTVETQYF.